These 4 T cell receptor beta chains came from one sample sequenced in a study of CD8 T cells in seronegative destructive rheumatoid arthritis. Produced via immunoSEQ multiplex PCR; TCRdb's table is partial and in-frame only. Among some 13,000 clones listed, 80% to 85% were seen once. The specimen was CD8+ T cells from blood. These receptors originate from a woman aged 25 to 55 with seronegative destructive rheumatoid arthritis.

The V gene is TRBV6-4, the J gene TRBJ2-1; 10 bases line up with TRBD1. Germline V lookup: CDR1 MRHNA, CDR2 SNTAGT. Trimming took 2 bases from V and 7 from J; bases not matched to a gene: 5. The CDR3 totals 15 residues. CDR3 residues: CASSDTGQGGNEQFF. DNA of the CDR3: TGTGCCAGCAGTGACACCGGACAGGGGGGGAATGAGCAGTTCTTC.

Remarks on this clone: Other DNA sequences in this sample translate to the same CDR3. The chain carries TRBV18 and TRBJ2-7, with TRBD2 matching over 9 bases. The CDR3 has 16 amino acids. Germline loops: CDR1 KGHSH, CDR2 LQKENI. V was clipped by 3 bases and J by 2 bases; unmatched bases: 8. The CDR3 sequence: CASSPPAGGLPYEQYF. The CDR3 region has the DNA TGTGCCAGCTCACCGCCTGCGGGGGGGCTACCCTACGAGCAGTACTTC.

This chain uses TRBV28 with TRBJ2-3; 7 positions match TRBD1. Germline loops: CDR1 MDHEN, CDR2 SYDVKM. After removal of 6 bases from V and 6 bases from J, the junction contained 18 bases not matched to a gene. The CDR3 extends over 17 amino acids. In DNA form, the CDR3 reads TGTGCCAGCAGCAACCCCACCCTGGGACAGTCCAGGGATACGCAGTATTTT. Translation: CASSNPTLGQSRDTQYF.

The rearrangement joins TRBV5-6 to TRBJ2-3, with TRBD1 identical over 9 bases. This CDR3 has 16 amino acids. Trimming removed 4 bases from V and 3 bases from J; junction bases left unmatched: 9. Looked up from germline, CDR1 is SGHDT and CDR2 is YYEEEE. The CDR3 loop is CASSQPRDRATDTQYF. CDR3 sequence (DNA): TGTGCCAGCAGCCAGCCCCGGGACAGGGCGACAGATACGCAGTATTTT. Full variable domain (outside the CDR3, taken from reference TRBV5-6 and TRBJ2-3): DAGVTQSPTHLIKTRGQQVTLRCSPKSGHDTVSWYQQALGQGPQFIFQYYEEEERQRGNFPDRFSGHQFPNYSSELNVNALLLGDSALYLCASSQPRDRATDTQYFGPGTRLTVL.